This T cell receptor (beta chain) was captured by sequencing in a study of blood T cells in healthy people across ages. For the second PCR, which ran for roughly 6 to 12 cycles, a sample-barcoded 5' primer and a J-beta primer mix were used. From the 5' RACE reads, TCRdb called clonotypes with MiXCR, one entry per CDR3 protein. The repertoire has hundreds of thousands of distinct CDR3 sequences, roughly 60% of them found once; the top ten carry 22%. Source material: blood. This TCR was sampled from a man aged 25 to 40 in good health.

The CDR3 nucleotides are TGTGCCAGCAGCCTAGGACTAGCGGGAGGGTGGGATGAGCAGTACTTC. It encodes CASSLGLAGGWDEQYF. This chain joins TRBV11-2 and TRBJ2-1, with 15 bases aligning to TRBD2. The J call is doubtful: the DNA matches TRBJ2-7 better. Per the germline V gene, CDR1 is SGHAT and CDR2 is FQNNGV. CDR3 length equals 16 residues.